The 27 T cell receptor beta chains reported below all come from one sample, sequenced in a study of blood T cell repertoires in COVID-19. The table came from immunoSEQ multiplex PCR; TCRdb's copy has only in-frame clones and leaves some out. Of 150,000 to 200,000 clones listed, about 86% were seen once; the top ten hold 0.65% to 0.95%. The sequencing sample was made of peripheral blood. These receptors all stem from a woman aged 70-85 years with acute or convalescent COVID-19.

This clone was seen just once. V usage is TRBV5-1 and J usage is TRBJ1-1; a weak D match, TRBD1 (6 bases). Looked up from germline, CDR1 is SGHRS and CDR2 is YFSETQ. This CDR3 is 14 amino acids long. V dropped 0 bases and J dropped 4 bases, with 10 bases sitting between them. The CDR3 reads CASSLVTGSTEAFF. CDR3 DNA sequence: TGCGCCAGCAGCTTGGTTACAGGGAGCACTGAAGCTTTCTTT.

The J gene is TRBJ1-1, the V gene TRBV19; D is perhaps TRBD1 (5 bases). This CDR3 comprises 14 residues. V lost 6 bases and J 6 bases, leaving 17 bases between the germline ends. The germline V gene encodes CDR1 LNHDA and CDR2 SQIVND (reference sequence). The CDR3 reads CASSLRQRGAEAFF. The DNA for the CDR3 is TGTGCCAGTAGCCTTCGACAGCGCGGCGCTGAAGCTTTCTTT.

This rearrangement joins TRBV9 to TRBJ2-1, with TRBD2 identical over 11 bases. After removal of 3 bases from V and 5 bases from J, the junction contained 7 bases not matched to a gene. The CDR3 loop spans 16 amino acids. CDR1 and CDR2 (germline): SGDLS, YYNGEE. In nucleotides, the CDR3 is TGTGCCAGCAGCGCATTATCTAGCGGGAGGAACAATGAGCAGTTCTTC. Amino acids: CASSALSSGRNNEQFF.

V and J are TRBV19 and TRBJ2-5, with 9 nucleotides matching TRBD1. The CDR3 length is 15 residues. Germline V gene sequence: CDR1 LNHDA, CDR2 SQIVND (reference sequence). The junction had 5 bases not matched to a gene; V was cut back by 1 base and J by 5 bases. DNA of the CDR3: TGTGCCAGTAGTATAGCGACAGGGGGAGGGGAGACCCAGTACTTC. It specifies CASSIATGGGETQYF.

The CDR3 reads CASSLGPINEKLFF. CDR3 bases: TGTGCCAGCAGTTTGGGGCCTATTAATGAAAAACTGTTTTTT. This sequence joins TRBV28 and TRBJ1-4; D is perhaps TRBD1 (5 bases). CDR1 and CDR2 (germline): MDHEN, SYDVKM. Trimming removed 3 bases at V and 4 bases at J, with 9 bases between. This CDR3 has 14 residues.

The V and J genes are TRBV27 and TRBJ1-2; D possibly corresponds to TRBD1 (5 bases). This CDR3 is built from 12 residues. The germline CDR1 and CDR2 sequences are MNHEY and SMNVEV (reference sequence). V was pared by 5 bases and J by 4 bases, with 8 bases between. The CDR3 loop reads CASSNRGYGYTF. The CDR3 DNA reads TGTGCCAGCAGTAATAGGGGCTATGGCTACACCTTC.

V gene TRBV11-2 combines with J gene TRBJ1-6; the D is unclear. Germline V CDR1 and CDR2: SGHAT, FQNNGV. V gave up 0 bases and J gave up 8 bases, with 5 bases separating them. The length of the CDR3 is 13 residues. The CDR3 reads CASSLDLDSPLHF. The CDR3 nucleotides are TGTGCCAGCAGCTTAGATCTTGATTCACCCCTCCACTTT. The full variable domain, completed using reference TRBV11-2 and TRBJ1-6, is EAGVAQSPRYKIIEKRQSVAFWCNPISGHATLYWYQQILGQGPKLLIQFQNNGVVDDSQLPKDRFSAERLKGVDSTLKIQPAKLEDSAVYLCASSLDLDSPLHFGNGTRLTVT.

The chain employs TRBV5-1 and TRBJ2-5, with 10 positions matching TRBD2. Trimming removed 2 bases from V and 5 bases from J; junction bases left unmatched: 6. The germline gives CDR1 SGHRS, CDR2 YFSETQ. CDR3 length: 15 residues. Written as DNA, the CDR3 is TGCGCCAGCAGCTTAGCGGGGGGGCCCCAGGAGACCCAGTACTTC. Translation: CASSLAGGPQETQYF.

This chain uses TRBV28 with TRBJ2-5, with 13 bases identical to TRBD2. V lost 11 bases, J lost 2 bases, and 11 bases stayed unmatched. The CDR3 runs 16 residues. Germline V gene lookup returns CDR1 MDHEN and CDR2 SYDVKM. The CDR3 here is CAAGTSGIHRQETQYF. The CDR3 region has the DNA TGTGCCGCCGGGACTAGCGGGATCCACAGGCAAGAGACCCAGTACTTC.

J is TRBJ1-4 and V is TRBV2; 8 bases map to TRBD1. V shed 2 bases, J shed 4 bases, and the junction held 6 bases outside the gene matches. Germline CDR1 SNHLY, CDR2 FYNNEI. The CDR3 totals 16 residues. In nucleotides, the CDR3 is TGTGCCAGCAGTGAAAGGGGGACAGGCCGTAATGAAAAACTGTTTTTT. Protein product: CASSERGTGRNEKLFF.

Regarding this clone: The same CDR3 arises from other DNA sequences in this sample as well. The chain has TRBV12-5 and TRBJ1-3; D unresolved. The ends were cut back, 3 bases at V and 3 bases at J, with 9 bases in the middle. The CDR3 extends over 14 amino acids. Germline loops: CDR1 LGHNT, CDR2 FRNRAP. The DNA for the CDR3 is TGTGCTAGTGGTTTATCGGGAAGTGGAAACACCATATATTTT. Its protein is CASGLSGSGNTIYF.

The rearrangement uses TRBV27 and TRBJ1-5; the match to TRBD1 covers 10 bases. With 6 bases clipped from V and 7 bases from J, the junction kept 9 bases outside the gene matches. This CDR3 is 15 amino acids long. CDR1 is MNHEY, CDR2 SMNVEV, per germline (reference sequence). The CDR3 loop reads CASSWDRGGGQPQHF. The CDR3 DNA sequence: TGTGCCAGCAGCTGGGACAGGGGAGGAGGACAGCCCCAGCATTTT.

V gene TRBV6-1 combines with J gene TRBJ1-6, with 7 nucleotides matching TRBD1. Germline V CDR1 and CDR2: MNHNS, SASEGT. The CDR3 runs 17 residues. Germline trimming cut 0 bases from V and 5 bases from J; bases unmatched to any gene: 7. The CDR3 here is CASSEAGFGTDNSPLHF. The CDR3 DNA reads as TGTGCCAGCAGTGAAGCGGGATTCGGGACAGATAATTCACCCCTCCACTTT.

V gene TRBV6-1 combines with J gene TRBJ1-2; maybe TRBD1 (6 bases). Trimming took 3 bases from V and 4 from J, leaving 15 bases between them. Per germline, CDR1 MNHNS and CDR2 SASEGT. The CDR3 length is 15 residues. The CDR3 nucleotides are TGTGCCAGCAGTGACAGGGGTCGGAATCTCTATGGCTACACCTTC. This sequence encodes CASSDRGRNLYGYTF.

The V and J genes are TRBV11-3 and TRBJ1-3; unclear D gene. Germline CDR1 reads SGHNT; CDR2 reads YENEEA. CDR3 size: 12 residues. The ends were cut back, 5 bases at V and 3 bases at J, with 5 bases in the middle. Written as DNA, the CDR3 is TGTGCCAGCAGCAGAGGTGGAAACACCATATATTTT. Amino acids: CASSRGGNTIYF.

The gene calls are TRBV12-3 or TRBV12-4 and TRBJ1-5; D is perhaps TRBD1 (5 bases). Deletions cut 5 bases from V and 4 bases from J, with 9 bases between. This CDR3 is built from 13 residues. The CDR3 nucleotides are TGTGCCAGCAGTATCCGACAGAATCAGCCCCAGCATTTT. This codes for CASSIRQNQPQHF.

The chain employs TRBV5-5 and TRBJ2-7, with 12 bases fitting TRBD1. The germline CDR1 and CDR2 sequences are SGHKS and YYEKEE (reference sequence). After removal of 0 bases from V and 6 bases from J, the junction contained 4 bases not matched to a gene. The CDR3 consists of 15 residues. CDR3 region: CASSLVGTGGFEQYF. CDR3 sequence (DNA): TGTGCCAGCAGCTTGGTCGGGACAGGGGGCTTCGAGCAGTACTTC.

V is TRBV4-1 and J is TRBJ2-7, with a possible D match to TRBD1 (5 bases). Germline lookup yields CDR1 MGHRA and CDR2 YSYEKL. This CDR3 has 15 residues. V gave up 2 bases and J gave up 2 bases, with 13 bases separating them. The CDR3 is CASSQFLQVTYEQYF. CDR3 in DNA: TGCGCCAGCAGCCAATTTTTACAGGTAACCTACGAGCAGTACTTC.

The CDR3 is CASSLGGSGNTIYF. CDR3 DNA: TGCGCCAGCAGCTTGGGAGGCTCTGGAAACACCATATATTTT. The chain combines TRBV5-1 with TRBJ1-3; D unclear. The germline V gene encodes CDR1 SGHRS and CDR2 YFSETQ. The CDR3 runs 14 residues. V lost 0 bases to trimming and J lost 0 bases, with 4 bases between them.

The rearrangement joins TRBV2 to TRBJ2-7; 8 positions agree with TRBD2. CDR1 is SNHLY and CDR2 is FYNNEI in the germline V gene. V was clipped by 7 bases and J by 0 bases; unmatched bases: 5. This CDR3 comprises 14 residues. The CDR3 protein is CASKIAGRSYEQYF. CDR3 coding DNA: TGTGCCAGCAAAATAGCGGGGCGCTCCTACGAGCAGTACTTC.

The rearrangement uses TRBV7-9 and TRBJ2-3; 12 bases agree with TRBD2. This CDR3 has 16 amino acids. V lost 5 bases to trimming and J lost 0 bases; unmatched junction nucleotides: 3. Looked up from germline, CDR1 is SEHNR and CDR2 is FQNEAQ (reference sequence). The CDR3 nucleotides are TGTGCCAGCAGCACTGGACTAGCGGGGAGCACAGATACGCAGTATTTT. Protein sequence: CASSTGLAGSTDTQYF.

V usage is TRBV11-3 and J usage is TRBJ2-1, with D maybe TRBD2 (6 bases). Germline V gene sequence: CDR1 SGHNT, CDR2 YENEEA. This CDR3 has 15 residues. V was pared by 6 bases and J by 7 bases, with 19 bases between. CDR3: CASSPRDFTSNEQFF. The CDR3 nucleotides are TGTGCCAGCAGTCCCCGGGACTTTACCTCGAATGAGCAGTTCTTC.

The gene calls are TRBV15 and TRBJ1-1; the D is unclear. The CDR3 has 15 residues. Germline loops: CDR1 LNHNV, CDR2 YYDKDF (reference sequence). With 0 bases removed from V and 7 bases from J, the gap between germline ends came to 15 bases. Here the CDR3 DNA reads TGTGCCACCAGCAGAGATCCCGGAGGTGTATTTGAAGCTTTCTTT. It codes for CATSRDPGGVFEAFF.

This clone was recorded only once. The gene calls are TRBV10-3 and TRBJ1-2; D perhaps matches TRBD1 (5 bases). This CDR3 comprises 12 residues. Germline CDR1 and CDR2: ENHRY and SYGVKD. The V and J ends lost 6 bases and 1 base respectively, with 6 bases between them. CDR3 residues: CAISRDNYGYTF. The DNA of the CDR3 is TGTGCCATCAGCAGGGATAACTATGGCTACACCTTC.

This clone has more than one count but fewer than ten. The rearrangement joins TRBV19 to TRBJ1-2; a weak D match, TRBD1 (6 bases). There are 13 residues in the CDR3. Per the germline V gene, CDR1 is LNHDA and CDR2 is SQIVND (reference sequence). Trimming pared 3 bases from V and 4 bases from J, leaving 9 bases between. This CDR3 is CASSMRGTYGYTF. CDR3 DNA: TGTGCCAGTAGTATGAGGGGGACCTATGGCTACACCTTC.

The chain's CDR3 is CASSLDGYTGELFF. The CDR3 region has the DNA TGTGCCAGCAGCTTAGACGGGTACACCGGGGAGCTGTTTTTT. The chain combines TRBV7-9 with TRBJ2-2; D gene unclear. The CDR3 consists of 14 residues. The V gene lost 1 base and the J gene lost 3 bases, with 6 bases spanning the gap. CDR1 and CDR2 from the germline V gene are SEHNR and FQNEAQ (reference sequence).

V usage is TRBV18 and J usage is TRBJ2-3, with D perhaps TRBD1 (6 bases). Trimming stripped 2 bases from V and 2 bases from J, with 8 bases between. Germline V CDR1 and CDR2: KGHSH, LQKENI. There are 14 residues in the CDR3. As DNA, the CDR3 is TGTGCCAGCTCACCAACAGGGTCCACAGATACGCAGTATTTT. Amino acids: CASSPTGSTDTQYF.